Shown below are 21 T cell receptor beta chains from a single sample sequenced in a study of blood T cell repertoires in COVID-19. Sequencing used immunoSEQ multiplex PCR; TCRdb keeps in-frame clones, though not all of them. This table has 200,000 to 300,000 clones, approximately 91% appearing once. Sequenced sample: peripheral blood. Receptors were obtained from a human donor in a cohort sampled during active COVID-19.

This sequence joins TRBV12-5 and TRBJ2-1, with 9 bases identical to TRBD2. The CDR3 extends over 16 amino acids. J lost 0 bases, V lost 7 bases, and 7 bases had no gene match. Germline V gene lookup returns CDR1 LGHNT and CDR2 FRNRAP. The CDR3 protein is CASALGLASSYNEQFF. In DNA form, the CDR3 reads TGTGCTAGTGCCCTCGGACTAGCGAGCTCCTACAATGAGCAGTTCTTC.

This clone showed up just once. This chain uses TRBV30 with TRBJ1-1; D gene ambiguous. Germline assignment: CDR1 GTSNPN and CDR2 SVGIG (reference sequence). The CDR3 is made up of 14 amino acids. V dropped 5 bases and J dropped 2 bases, with 15 bases sitting between them. CDR3 amino acids: CAWQRGNFNTEAFF. The CDR3 DNA reads TGTGCCTGGCAACGGGGTAATTTTAACACTGAAGCTTTCTTT.

The genes are TRBV19 and TRBJ2-5, with D perhaps matching TRBD1 (5 bases). There are 14 residues in the CDR3. V gave up 5 bases and J gave up 2 bases, with 12 bases separating them. CDR1 and CDR2 (germline): LNHDA, SQIVND (reference sequence). The CDR3 is CASSSSTEQETQYF. CDR3 in DNA: TGTGCCAGTAGTTCCTCGACAGAGCAAGAGACCCAGTACTTC.

The rearrangement uses TRBV9 and TRBJ2-5; a weak D match, TRBD1 (5 bases). Trimming removed 0 bases from V and 2 bases from J, with 11 bases in between. CDR1 and CDR2 from the germline V gene are SGDLS and YYNGEE. This CDR3 has 15 amino acids. The CDR3 region is CASSVDRGWQETQYF. The DNA for the CDR3 is TGTGCCAGCAGCGTAGATAGGGGTTGGCAAGAGACCCAGTACTTC.

The rearrangement links TRBV28 to TRBJ2-7, with 7 positions matching TRBD2. The CDR3 is made up of 16 amino acids. Germline loops: CDR1 MDHEN, CDR2 SYDVKM. The V gene end was trimmed by 5 bases and the J gene end by 3 bases; junction bases not matched to a gene: 13. CDR3 amino acids: CASSPRGLAANYEQYF. The CDR3 region has the DNA TGTGCCAGCAGTCCCCGCGGGCTAGCGGCTAACTACGAGCAGTACTTC.

The gene calls are TRBV6-5 and TRBJ1-4, with unresolved D. Germline loops: CDR1 MNHEY, CDR2 SVGAGI. V was shortened by 0 bases and J by 8 bases, with 13 bases between the two germline ends. This CDR3 contains 15 residues. CDR3 residues: CASSYSGRGGEKLFF. The CDR3 DNA is TGTGCCAGCAGTTACTCTGGGCGGGGAGGAGAAAAACTGTTTTTT.

This chain uses TRBV28 with TRBJ1-4; 7 bases map to TRBD1. Germline lookup yields CDR1 MDHEN and CDR2 SYDVKM. With 7 bases clipped from V and 9 bases from J, the junction kept 11 bases outside the gene matches. The CDR3 covers 14 residues. The chain's CDR3 is CASTLGDRGKKLFF. CDR3 coding DNA: TGTGCCAGCACCCTTGGGGACAGAGGGAAAAAACTGTTTTTT.

The rearrangement joins TRBV9 to TRBJ2-7; TRBD2 aligns across 9 bases. With 0 bases clipped from V and 5 bases from J, the junction kept 9 bases outside the gene matches. CDR1 is SGDLS and CDR2 is YYNGEE in the germline V gene. The CDR3 consists of 16 residues. The CDR3 spells CASSVDPRGGANEQYF. The CDR3 DNA sequence: TGTGCCAGCAGCGTAGATCCTCGCGGGGGGGCAAACGAGCAGTACTTC.

This chain connects TRBV7-2 to TRBJ2-6; D not certain. The V end was cut by 5 bases, the J end by 3 bases, with 8 bases between. Looked up from germline, CDR1 is SGHTA and CDR2 is FQGNSA. The CDR3 is 14 residues long. For the CDR3, the DNA is TGTGCCAGCAGCCCTCTAGATGGGGCCAACGTCCTGACTTTC. Amino acids: CASSPLDGANVLTF.

The chain uses TRBV2 and TRBJ1-4, with D perhaps TRBD1 (5 bases). Germline V gene lookup returns CDR1 SNHLY and CDR2 FYNNEI. Trimming pared 4 bases from V and 3 bases from J, leaving 9 bases between. The CDR3 runs to 14 residues. This chain's CDR3 is CASSGGGANEKLFF. CDR3 coding DNA: TGTGCCAGCAGTGGTGGAGGGGCTAATGAAAAACTGTTTTTT.

V is TRBV5-1 and J is TRBJ2-7; D gene ambiguous. The CDR3 consists of 13 residues. The germline V and J ends were trimmed by 4 bases and 5 bases, with 13 bases remaining between them. Per the germline V gene, CDR1 is SGHRS and CDR2 is YFSETQ. In DNA, the CDR3 is TGCGCCAGCAGCCCGGCGGCCCGGGACGAGCAGTACTTC. Translation: CASSPAARDEQYF. The full variable domain, in which reference TRBV5-1 and TRBJ2-7 provide the parts outside the CDR3, is KAGVTQTPRYLIKTRGQQVTLSCSPISGHRSVSWYQQTPGQGLQFLFEYFSETQRNKGNFPGRFSGRQFSNSRSEMNVSTLELGDSALYLCASSPAARDEQYFGPGTRLTVT.

The chain combines TRBV6-5 with TRBJ2-7, with 7 bases aligning to TRBD1. The CDR3 covers 13 residues. Germline CDR1 reads MNHEY; CDR2 reads SVGAGI. V shed 6 bases and J 2 bases; nucleotides not matched to a gene: 4. The CDR3 is CASRATGTYEQYF. DNA for the CDR3: TGTGCCAGCAGGGCGACAGGGACCTACGAGCAGTACTTC.

J is TRBJ1-1 and V is TRBV7-2; D remains ambiguous. This CDR3 is 14 amino acids long. CDR1 is SGHTA and CDR2 is FQGNSA in the germline V gene. The V end was cut by 2 bases, the J end by 4 bases, with 11 bases between. CDR3 protein: CASSLQTDFTEAFF. The CDR3 region has the DNA TGTGCCAGCAGCTTACAGACCGACTTCACTGAAGCTTTCTTT.

The chain has TRBV10-3 and TRBJ1-1; no definite D call. The CDR3 totals 14 residues. Between the trimmed V and J ends, which lost 4 bases and 0 bases, there was a span of 9 bases. Germline CDR1 ENHRY, CDR2 SYGVKD. In DNA, the CDR3 is TGTGCCATCAGTGGAGGGAAGATGAACACTGAAGCTTTCTTT. This sequence encodes CAISGGKMNTEAFF.

V is TRBV24-1 and J is TRBJ2-5; D gene unclear. V was pared by 0 bases and J by 4 bases, with 8 bases between. CDR3 length: 14 residues. The V gene's germline CDR1 is KGHDR and CDR2 SFDVKD. In nucleotides, the CDR3 is TGTGCCACCAGTGATTTGAGGTCAGGAGAGACCCAGTACTTC. Translating gives CATSDLRSGETQYF.

This clone was detected once. CDR3 sequence (DNA): TGTGCCAGCAGCTTATCTCCACAGGACAGTAACTATGGCTACACCTTC. Translated, it gives CASSLSPQDSNYGYTF. The J gene is TRBJ1-2, the V gene TRBV7-9; perhaps TRBD1 as D (6 bases). V shed 2 bases and J shed 1 base, with 14 bases lying between them. CDR1 and CDR2 from the germline V gene are SEHNR and FQNEAQ (reference sequence). The CDR3 contains 16 residues.

This chain links TRBV27 with TRBJ2-7, with D perhaps matching TRBD2 (6 bases). The length of the CDR3 is 15 residues. The V end was cut by 7 bases, the J end by 4 bases, with 20 bases between. Germline V gene data show CDR1 as MNHEY and CDR2 as SMNVEV (reference sequence). CDR3 sequence reads: CASTTLLGGEYEQYF. The CDR3 DNA reads TGTGCCAGCACGACCCTGTTAGGAGGGGAATACGAGCAGTACTTC.

Points on this clone: In the same sample, other DNA sequences code for this CDR3. The gene calls are TRBV7-9 and TRBJ1-2; D uncertain. V lost 1 base to trimming and J lost 4 bases, with 7 bases between them. The CDR3 totals 13 residues. The germline V gene encodes CDR1 SEHNR and CDR2 FQNEAQ (reference sequence). The CDR3 sequence: CASSLEAGYGYTF. The DNA for the CDR3 is TGTGCCAGCAGCTTAGAGGCAGGCTATGGCTACACCTTC. The full variable domain, with the rest looked up from reference TRBV7-9 and TRBJ1-2, is DTGVSQNPRHKITKRGQNVTFRCDPISEHNRLYWYRQTLGQGPEFLTYFQNEAQLEKSRLLSDRFSAERPKGSFSTLEIQRTEQGDSAMYLCASSLEAGYGYTFGSGTRLTVV.

The CDR3 sequence: CASSRDGDEQFF. The CDR3 nucleotides are TGTGCCAGCAGTCGCGACGGGGATGAGCAGTTCTTC. The chain combines TRBV6-6 with TRBJ2-1; D is perhaps TRBD2 (5 bases). Germline CDR1 MNHNY, CDR2 SVGAGI (reference sequence). This CDR3 spans 12 amino acids. The V and J ends lost 5 bases and 8 bases respectively, with 10 bases between them.

V is TRBV27 and J is TRBJ1-2, with D unresolved. V was cut by 5 bases and J by 8 bases, with 15 bases left in between. Looked up from germline, CDR1 is MNHEY and CDR2 is SMNVEV (reference sequence). The CDR3 is 13 amino acids. The CDR3 region has the DNA TGTGCCAGCAGTCCCACCCGGTTAGAAGGCTACACCTTC. It encodes CASSPTRLEGYTF.

V is TRBV29-1 and J is TRBJ2-5; tentative D call: TRBD2 (5 bases). V lost 4 bases to trimming and J lost 5 bases, with 14 bases between them. There are 13 residues in the CDR3. Germline-derived CDR1 and CDR2 are SQVTM and ANQGSEA. In DNA form, the CDR3 reads TGCAGCGTTGCCCTCAACGGCGGGGAGACCCAGTACTTC. This sequence encodes CSVALNGGETQYF.